These 15 T cell receptor beta chains were all obtained from the same sample, sequenced in a study of T cell repertoires in cytomegalovirus infection. TCRdb analysed the reads with MiXCR anew, one entry per CDR3 protein. The profile shows around 530,000 distinct CDR3 sequences, 15% to 20% of them singletons. The sequencing input was CD8+ T cells from PBMCs. The receptors originated from a human donor in good health (CMV status not recorded). Some clones in this sample may be carry-over from other donors' samples.

This clonotype was seen a few times. V is TRBV7-9 and J is TRBJ2-1, with a tentative D call TRBD2 (6 bases). Germline V gene sequence: CDR1 SEHNR, CDR2 FQNEAQ (reference sequence). Trimming shortened V by 5 bases and J by 2 bases, and 16 bases separated the two germline ends. The CDR3 extends over 16 amino acids. This CDR3 reads CASSPLGGTAYNEQFF. As DNA, the CDR3 is TGTGCCAGCAGCCCTCTGGGCGGGACGGCCTACAATGAGCAGTTCTTC.

The DNA of the CDR3 is TGTGCCAGCAGGGGGAGTTGGCAGTTCTTC. Translation: CASRGSWQFF. The chain combines TRBV2 with TRBJ2-1; D perhaps matches TRBD2 (5 bases). Germline V gives CDR1 SNHLY, CDR2 FYNNEI. The length of the CDR3 is 10 residues. V lost 6 bases and J lost 12, with 9 bases in between.

This chain links TRBV27 with TRBJ2-5, with D unclear. The CDR3 extends over 14 amino acids. Germline-derived CDR1 and CDR2 are MNHEY and SMNVEV (reference sequence). V shed 0 bases and J shed 3 bases, with 8 bases lying between them. In DNA, the CDR3 is TGTGCCAGCAGTTTATCGCAGCGAAAAGAGACCCAGTACTTC. It yields the protein CASSLSQRKETQYF.

This clonotype was picked up many times. This chain connects TRBV6-1 to TRBJ2-1, with a tentative D call TRBD2 (6 bases). This CDR3 has 15 residues. V was cut by 6 bases and J by 7 bases, with 19 bases left in between. Germline V gene data show CDR1 as MNHNS and CDR2 as SASEGT. This chain's CDR3 is CASSWDGTPGNEQFF. The CDR3 coding sequence is TGTGCCAGCAGCTGGGACGGGACTCCAGGGAATGAGCAGTTCTTC.

This sequence joins TRBV28 and TRBJ1-2, with TRBD1 matching 8 bases. Germline V lookup: CDR1 MDHEN, CDR2 SYDVKM. V shed 7 bases and J 8 bases; nucleotides not matched to a gene: 21. The CDR3 covers 17 residues. The DNA for the CDR3 is TGTGCCAGCACCAAAAACGCAGGGACAGGCTCCTCCTTGGGCTACACCTTC. Protein: CASTKNAGTGSSLGYTF.

This clonotype occurred a few times. This chain links TRBV11-2 with TRBJ2-7; D gene uncertain. From germline, CDR1 is SGHAT and CDR2 FQNNGV. The V end was cut by 6 bases, the J end by 1 base, with 10 bases between. There are 13 residues in the CDR3. CDR3 coding DNA: TGTGCCAGCAGAAACATAGGGTCCTACGAGCAGTACTTC. Translated, it gives CASRNIGSYEQYF. Full variable domain (remainder filled in from reference TRBV11-2 and TRBJ2-7): EAGVAQSPRYKIIEKRQSVAFWCNPISGHATLYWYQQILGQGPKLLIQFQNNGVVDDSQLPKDRFSAERLKGVDSTLKIQPAKLEDSAVYLCASRNIGSYEQYFGPGTRLTVT.

The table lists this clonotype with many counts. The CDR3 coding sequence is TGTGCCAGCAGTTTAATGATGAGCTCCTACAATGAGCAGTTCTTC. Its translation is CASSLMMSSYNEQFF. The rearrangement uses TRBV7-8 and TRBJ2-1; D gene ambiguous. In germline, CDR1 is SGHVS, CDR2 FQNEAQ. The CDR3 runs to 15 residues. V was pared by 6 bases and J by 0 bases, with 12 bases between.

This clonotype was recorded a few times. The chain combines TRBV27 with TRBJ2-7, with D perhaps matching TRBD1 (6 bases). Germline V gene data show CDR1 as MNHEY and CDR2 as SMNVEV (reference sequence). Trimming pared 0 bases from V and 3 bases from J, leaving 9 bases between. The length of the CDR3 is 14 residues. CDR3 sequence: CASSLSTGYYEQYF. The CDR3 nucleotides read TGTGCCAGCAGTTTATCGACAGGTTACTACGAGCAGTACTTC.

Many counts were recorded for this clonotype. This chain links TRBV27 with TRBJ2-5; possibly TRBD2 for D (6 bases). The CDR3 runs 15 residues. Between the trimmed V and J ends, which lost 1 base and 3 bases, there was a span of 12 bases. Germline values: CDR1 MNHEY, CDR2 SMNVEV (reference sequence). CDR3 sequence reads: CASSLFFGTEETQYF. The DNA of the CDR3 is TGTGCCAGCAGTTTATTTTTCGGGACTGAAGAGACCCAGTACTTC.

In its sample, this clonotype was seen many times. The rearrangement joins TRBV7-2 to TRBJ1-1; the D is unclear. This CDR3 is 14 amino acids long. Germline CDR1 is SGHTA and CDR2 is FQGNSA. With 4 bases removed from V and 0 bases from J, the gap between germline ends came to 9 bases. In DNA, the CDR3 is TGTGCCAGCAGCTCCATACTAATGAACACTGAAGCTTTCTTT. Amino acids: CASSSILMNTEAFF.

This clonotype has a count of ten or more. This chain links TRBV7-8 with TRBJ2-3; 10 bases map to TRBD2. The CDR3 totals 16 residues. Germline CDR1 is SGHVS and CDR2 is FQNEAQ. The V gene end was trimmed by 3 bases and the J gene end by 2 bases; junction bases not matched to a gene: 5. Written as DNA, the CDR3 is TGTGCCAGCAGCTTTGGACTAGCGGTCCTCACAGATACGCAGTATTTT. It translates to CASSFGLAVLTDTQYF.

The chain employs TRBV27 and TRBJ1-6, with 7 bases aligning to TRBD1. This CDR3 has 13 residues. Per the germline V gene, CDR1 is MNHEY and CDR2 is SMNVEV (reference sequence). Trimming at V came to 3 bases and at J to 9 bases, leaving 2 bases not matched to a gene. CDR3 loop: CASSLGTASPLHF. The CDR3 bases are TGTGCCAGCAGTTTGGGGACAGCTTCACCCCTCCACTTT.

V is TRBV20-1 and J is TRBJ2-1, with 9 nucleotides matching TRBD2. The CDR3 length is 15 residues. Losses at the gene ends were 7 bases for V and 4 bases for J; bases not matched to a gene: 11. Germline-derived CDR1 and CDR2 are DFQATT and SNEGSKA (reference sequence). The CDR3 loop is CSGPPQREAYNEQFF. CDR3 coding DNA: TGCAGTGGGCCCCCCCAGCGGGAGGCATACAATGAGCAGTTCTTC.

With respect to this clonotype: This may be a read error, as it is one base from a much larger clone. The chain has TRBV15 and TRBJ2-1; D remains unclear. Germline V CDR1 and CDR2: LNHNV, YYDKDF (reference sequence). This CDR3 region has 14 residues. CDR3 coding DNA: TGTGCCACCAGCGTAGACGACGGATACAATGAGCAGTTATTC. This gives the protein CATSVDDGYNEQLF.

This chain uses TRBV27 with TRBJ2-7; TRBD1 matches at 9 bases. The germline CDR1 and CDR2 sequences are MNHEY and SMNVEV (reference sequence). V dropped 4 bases and J dropped 6; count of bases not matched to a gene: 4. The CDR3 has 13 residues. DNA of the CDR3: TGTGCCAGCAGTTGGGACAGGGAATTCGAGCAGTACTTC. Protein: CASSWDREFEQYF.